This TCR beta chain was captured by sequencing in a study of T cells in Graves' hyperthyroidism and ophthalmopathy. The CDR3 has 15 residues. Between the trimmed V and J ends, which lost 10 bases and 4 bases, there was a span of 22 bases. CDR1 SNHLY and CDR2 FYNNEI come from the germline V gene. The investigators amplified TCR beta CDR3 regions from RNA transcripts. TCR CDR3 underwent first-round RT-PCR with the HTBI primer set. TCRdb passed the multiplex PCR reads through MiXCR, listing each CDR3 protein once. The sample includes hundreds of thousands of distinct CDR3 sequences, about 15% of them seen just once. Regarding this clonotype: Its antigen is not identified.

Study results and limitations: Blood samples included most of the expanded thyroid clonotypes exceeding 0.001.

Sample: blood. The chain combines TRBV2 with TRBJ2-5; D may be TRBD2 (5 bases). The source of this sequence is a woman aged 30 to 39 with Graves' hyperthyroidism. The CDR3 reads CANTGNSERGETQYF. The CDR3 DNA reads as TGTGCCAACACGGGGAATAGCGAGAGAGGAGAGACCCAGTACTTC.